This TCR beta chain was identified during a study of read filtering for tumor transcriptome and immune sequencing (dated by TCRdb to about 2020). Study-level background: The cohort had roughly 18 male and some 15 female patients with a mean age of around 66 years, ranging from 47 to 80. Under revised international staging, fewer than ten patients fell into R-ISS I, more than 15 into R-ISS II and roughly 7 into R-ISS III. Whole-transcriptome libraries were prepared with the TruSeq RNA Access Library Prep Kit after DNase treatment. Per sample, about 4.05 to 11 million TCR-region mapped reads were obtained with IR-seq, compared with only roughly 85 to 1273 with RNA-seq. Using the same bone marrow samples, the study ran both targeted immune repertoire sequencing and bulk whole-transcriptome sequencing and then compared the TCR repertoires from each method. As a main aim, a read-filtering strategy for immune repertoire data was addressed, with the specific question being whether clonotypes supported by a single read should be removed. Findings and caveats that apply to the study as a whole: The sorted CD138-negative fraction was composed of a mixed bone marrow immune population rather than of purified T cells. Single-read clonotypes made up 80% to 90% of clonotypes but only approximately 3.7% of total reads in IR-seq, compared with 65% to 75% of clonotypes and 40% to 55% of reads in RNA-seq. Compared with RNA-seq, IR-seq captured clonotypes at much greater depth and more reliably, and a smaller IR-seq throughput was enough to identify most of the shared clonotypes. The correlation between IR-seq and RNA-seq shared clonotype proportions rose when single-read clonotypes were removed.

The Immunoverse kit was used to build TCR libraries from about 430 ng RNA, with molecular barcoded adaptors covering alpha/delta and beta/gamma chains. The same RNA used for transcriptome sequencing was used for TCR library preparation. An Illumina HiSeq 4000 with 2 x 150 cycles was used to sequence the TCR libraries. Per the original workflow: MiXCR aligned TCR reads to human V, D, J and C references and assembled the aligned reads into CDR3 clonotypes, with quality filtering and error correction included. The tcR package in R was used for analysis of clonotype counts and gene usage diversity. For inspection of raw mapping reads, RNA-seq reads were mapped by STAR aligner version 2.5.3a onto GRCh37 of the human genome. IR-seq fastq files were randomly downsampled with Seqtk 1.3 to test the effect of sequencing depth on detected clonotypes. In TCRdb, the public reads were trimmed at Q25 with fastp and aligned with MiXCR, with productive beta chains retained. Entries that share a CDR3 protein sequence are merged under the most common genes and DNA. TCRdb's processing, not the authors', yielded these V and J calls. The sample table lists about 28,000 distinct CDR3 sequences, approximately 15% of them with a count of one. The ten largest make up just under 45% of the sample.

For this clonotype: Its recognized antigen is unknown. Base quality data are lacking; no much larger clone is found one base away.

The CDR3 has 14 amino acids, counting the end cysteine and phenylalanine. This entry keeps only the CDR3 DNA: 42 bases, framed from base 1. The germline V gene yields SGHTA for CDR1 and FQGNSA for CDR2. V is reduced by 1 base and J by 6 bases, leaving a spacing of 11 bases between them. Every patient had bone marrow sampled at the time of active disease. Isolation of bone marrow mononuclear cells was performed by Ficoll-Hypaque density gradient centrifugation. Myeloma plasma cells were removed and CD138-negative cells were obtained by negative selection following labeling with CD138 magnetic microbeads on a MACS separator. Purity of the isolated cells was checked by flow cytometry on an Attune NxT using CD138 antibodies. TRIzol reagent was used to extract total RNA, and a NanoDrop spectrophotometer was used to quantify the extracted RNA. Paired RNA-seq and IR-seq were performed on each patient's CD138-negative bone marrow sample.

The receptor was derived from a donor aged 40 or older with multiple myeloma. The sequence is built from TRBV7-2 and TRBJ2-3, with the D gene not confidently named. Sequencing was performed on a population of CD138-negative cells sorted from bone marrow. This specimen's cell subset or site label, interpreted: bone marrow mononuclear cells depleted of CD138+ plasma/myeloma cells by negative magnetic selection. The DNA sequence is TGTGCCAGCAGCTTAGAGGCCATAGGGGATACGCAGTATTTT. It specifies CASSLEAIGDTQYF.